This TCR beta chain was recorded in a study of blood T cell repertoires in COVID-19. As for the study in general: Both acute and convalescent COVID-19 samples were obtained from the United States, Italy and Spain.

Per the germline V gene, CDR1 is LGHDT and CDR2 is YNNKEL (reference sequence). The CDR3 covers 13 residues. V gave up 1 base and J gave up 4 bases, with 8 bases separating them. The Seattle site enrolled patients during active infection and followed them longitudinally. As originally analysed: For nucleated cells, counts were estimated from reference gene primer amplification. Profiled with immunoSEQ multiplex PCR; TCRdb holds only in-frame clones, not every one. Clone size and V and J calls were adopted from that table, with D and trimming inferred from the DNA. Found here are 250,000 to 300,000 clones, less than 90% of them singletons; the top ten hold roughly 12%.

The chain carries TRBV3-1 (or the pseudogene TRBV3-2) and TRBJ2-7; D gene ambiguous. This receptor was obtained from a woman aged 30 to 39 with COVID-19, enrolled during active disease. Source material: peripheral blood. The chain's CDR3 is CASSQAPGYEQYF. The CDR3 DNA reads TGTGCCAGCAGCCAAGCCCCCGGGTACGAGCAGTACTTC.